Sequencing of this T cell receptor beta chain was carried out in a study of CD8+ T cells in alopecia areata. Collected material from alopecia areata patients comprised lesional scalp punch biopsies and peripheral blood. This CDR3 is 16 amino acids long. V lost 0 bases and J lost 4; bases outside the gene matches: 5. CDR1 and CDR2 (germline): MNHNY, SVGAGI (reference sequence). Study conclusions and caveats: For lesional scalp, especially alopecia totalis/universalis, clonality was higher than in normal scalp.

The authors extracted RNA and reverse transcribed it into cDNA as the sequencing template. The method was immunoSEQ multiplex PCR; TCRdb's version includes in-frame clones alone and lacks a portion of them. The sample records 65,000 to 100,000 clones, just over 50% being singletons. On this clone itself: What it binds is unknown.

The TCR comes from a human donor with alopecia areata. The V gene is TRBV6-6, the J gene TRBJ2-1, with TRBD1 identical over 8 bases. Sequencing was carried out using NKG2D-high CD8+ T cells sorted from blood. The CDR3 nucleotides read TGTGCCAGCAGTTACTCGGGGACAGGAGTTTACAATGAGCAGTTCTTC. Amino acids: CASSYSGTGVYNEQFF.